The present entry profiles one T cell receptor beta chain with its context. No cognate antigen has been identified for it. No clone much larger than this one lies a single base away; base qualities are absent. Measured from the cysteine to the phenylalanine, the CDR3 is 12 residues long. The only DNA kept is the CDR3, 36 bases in frame from the first base. V and J are truncated by 6 bases and 5 bases respectively, leaving an intervening sequence of 10 bases. The sample comes from a study of CD8 T cells in Susac syndrome (dated by TCRdb to the late 2010s). About the study as a whole: Whether CD8+ T cell activation and differentiation in Susac syndrome was antigen driven was tested using repertoire sequencing. The paper's findings and limits, for the study overall: The TCR sequencing and HLA analysis was acknowledged to have included a relatively small number of individuals.

RNA was extracted using the RNeasy kit, and roughly 0.5 to 1 ug of the RNA was reverse transcribed with random hexamers. The immunoSEQ multiplex PCR assay, covering 54 Vbeta and 13 Jbeta segments, was used to amplify TCR beta CDR3 regions. Bias from PCR amplification was corrected by using a synthetic template baseline for primer optimization and for computational correction. The authors' pipeline ran thus. Reads were annotated to V, D and J genes according to IMGT and were analyzed with immunoSEQ Analyzer, with only productive sequences retained. To calculate clonality, Shannon entropy was normalized by log2 of the number of productive unique sequences and then subtracted from one. Public and private clones were assessed among the 100 most prevalent clones of each patient and control. Clones were defined as Susac-specific when absent from the healthy and MS cohorts, from approximately 1,100 published viral clones and from other ImmuneACCESS disease sequences. TCRdb redid the processing of the public reads, applying fastp at Q25 and MiXCR, and retained in-frame beta chains. Rows merge per CDR3 protein into single entries with the most common DNA and genes. None of the V and J calls come from the authors' own analysis; TCRdb made them. The sample table records 150,000 to 200,000 distinct CDR3 sequences; approximately 94% of these occur just once. The ten largest make up 0.085% to 0.13% of the sample.

Peripheral blood CD8+ and CD4+ T cells from healthy donors, Susac syndrome patients and multiple sclerosis patients were profiled using high-throughput TCR beta sequencing. Healthy donors were age- and sex-matched controls. Bulk CD8+ and CD4+ T cells were purified by magnetic negative isolation, while CD8+ TEMRA cells were enriched using FACS. Blood was drawn into EDTA tubes, processed within 24 hours, and PBMCs were isolated by density gradient centrifugation. PBMCs destined for TCR sequencing were cryopreserved in liquid nitrogen and later thawed in a 37 °C water bath. Purity of sorted or isolated CD4+, CD8+ and CD8+ TEMRA cells was at least 90%.

The receptor was derived from a human donor in good health. Sequenced input: CD4+ T cells from PBMCs. The receptor chain draws on TRBV12-3 or TRBV12-4 and TRBJ1-1; no D gene is confidently identified. The nucleotide sequence reads as follows: TGTGCCAGCAGAGGGCCCGAGACTGAAGCTTTCTTT. The encoded protein is CASRGPETEAFF.